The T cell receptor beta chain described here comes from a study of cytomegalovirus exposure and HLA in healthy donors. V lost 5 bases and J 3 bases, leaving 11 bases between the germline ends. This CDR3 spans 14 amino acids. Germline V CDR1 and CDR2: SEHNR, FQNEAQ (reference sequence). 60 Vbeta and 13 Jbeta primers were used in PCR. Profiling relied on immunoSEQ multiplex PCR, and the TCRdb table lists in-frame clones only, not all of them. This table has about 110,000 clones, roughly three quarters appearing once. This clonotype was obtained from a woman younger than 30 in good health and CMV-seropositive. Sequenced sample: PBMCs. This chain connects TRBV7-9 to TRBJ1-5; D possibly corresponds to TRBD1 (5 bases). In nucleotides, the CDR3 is TGTGCCAGCAGCCTCCAGGGAACCAATCAGCCCCAGCATTTT. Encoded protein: CASSLQGTNQPQHF.